The 29 T cell receptor beta chains below were found in one sample sequenced in a study of T cell changes during pregnancy in multiple sclerosis. Produced via immunoSEQ multiplex PCR; TCRdb's table is partial and in-frame only. There are about 38,000 clones in the sample; 90% to 95% occur only once, and 5.5% to 7% lies in the top ten. The specimen was CD8+ T cells from peripheral blood mononuclear cells, collected in the second trimester of pregnancy. The receptors shown here come from a female donor with multiple sclerosis, enrolled in a pregnancy study.

This clone was detected once. The chain couples TRBV5-6 to TRBJ2-1, with TRBD1 matching over 8 bases. Germline CDR1 and CDR2: SGHDT and YYEEEE. The CDR3 is 14 residues long. J lost 8 bases, V lost 2 bases, and 6 bases had no gene match. CDR3 sequence (DNA): TGTGCCAGCAGCTTCGGCCAGGGGGCGGATGAGCAGTTCTTC. It encodes CASSFGQGADEQFF.

The V and J genes are TRBV4-3 and TRBJ1-2; TRBD1 agrees at 7 bases. CDR1 and CDR2 (germline): LGHNA, YSLEER. The CDR3 is made up of 15 amino acids. V shed 3 bases, J shed 2 bases, and the junction held 6 bases outside the gene matches. CDR3 loop: CASSQAGTANYGYTF. As DNA, the CDR3 is TGCGCCAGCAGCCAGGCCGGGACAGCGAACTATGGCTACACCTTC.

The V call is TRBV7-9, the J call TRBJ2-2; 8 bases align to TRBD2. Germline CDR1 SEHNR, CDR2 FQNEAQ (reference sequence). The length of the CDR3 is 16 residues. With 5 bases clipped from V and 2 bases from J, the junction kept 7 bases outside the gene matches. The CDR3 reads CASSHLSGGNTGELFF. CDR3 nucleotide sequence: TGTGCCAGCAGCCACCTAAGCGGGGGAAACACCGGGGAGCTGTTTTTT.

V and J are TRBV7-9 and TRBJ2-7; 8 bases match TRBD1. Germline loops: CDR1 SEHNR, CDR2 FQNEAQ (reference sequence). The trim removed 5 bases at V and 4 bases at J, leaving 13 bases unmatched. The length of the CDR3 is 16 residues. The DNA for the CDR3 is TGTGCCAGCAGCCCCGGGACAGGAAAGGGGTTTTACGAGCAGTACTTC. It is translated as CASSPGTGKGFYEQYF.

This clone was seen a single time. The chain links TRBV19 to TRBJ2-5; D gene uncertain. Germline lookup yields CDR1 LNHDA and CDR2 SQIVND (reference sequence). The CDR3 runs to 15 residues. The V end was cut by 5 bases, the J end by 5 bases, with 18 bases between. CDR3 residues: CASSPEATNGETQYF. The CDR3 DNA sequence: TGTGCCAGTAGTCCAGAGGCGACGAACGGCGAGACCCAGTACTTC.

This chain connects TRBV4-1 to TRBJ2-7; 11 bases match TRBD1. This CDR3 spans 15 amino acids. Germline CDR1 reads MGHRA; CDR2 reads YSYEKL. The V and J ends lost 1 base and 2 bases, in that order; junction bases with no gene match: 1. The CDR3 protein is CASSQAGQGAYEQYF. The CDR3 nucleotides read TGCGCCAGCAGCCAAGCGGGACAGGGGGCCTACGAGCAGTACTTC.

This clone appeared once. The chain couples TRBV9 to TRBJ2-1; a possible D gene is TRBD2 (7 bases). The germline CDR1 and CDR2 sequences are SGDLS and YYNGEE. This CDR3 contains 15 residues. Trimming shortened V by 3 bases and J by 5 bases, and 15 bases separated the two germline ends. The CDR3 loop reads CASSETGGANNEQFF. Here the CDR3 DNA reads TGTGCCAGCAGCGAAACGGGGGGCGCTAACAATGAGCAGTTCTTC.

CDR3 sequence reads: CATSRGTGDTEAFF. DNA of the CDR3: TGTGCCACCAGCAGAGGGACAGGGGACACTGAAGCTTTCTTT. J is TRBJ1-1 and V is TRBV15; 9 nucleotides agree with TRBD1. V lost 1 base and J lost 3; bases outside the gene matches: 0. CDR1 and CDR2 (germline): LNHNV, YYDKDF (reference sequence). The CDR3 is 14 residues long.

This chain links TRBV19 with TRBJ2-3; 11 nucleotides agree with TRBD2. This CDR3 is built from 17 residues. V shed 1 base, J shed 8 bases, and the junction held 11 bases outside the gene matches. The germline V gene has CDR1 LNHDA and CDR2 SQIVND (reference sequence). CDR3 region: CASSIAVLAGVWVTQYF. The CDR3 bases are TGTGCCAGTAGTATAGCCGTACTAGCGGGAGTGTGGGTTACGCAGTATTTT.

The chain uses TRBV7-2 and TRBJ1-1; 7 positions agree with TRBD1. The CDR3 spans 13 residues. Trimming at V came to 1 base and at J to 6 bases, leaving 2 bases not matched to a gene. From germline, CDR1 is SGHTA and CDR2 FQGNSA. This chain's CDR3 is CASSLGTGAEAFF. The CDR3 DNA follows: TGTGCCAGCAGCTTAGGTACAGGGGCTGAAGCTTTCTTT. Together with reference TRBV7-2 and TRBJ1-1, the CDR3 gives the full variable domain: GAGVSQSPSNKVTEKGKDVELRCDPISGHTALYWYRQSLGQGLEFLIYFQGNSAPDKSGLPSDRFSAERTGGSVSTLTIQRTQQEDSAVYLCASSLGTGAEAFFGQGTRLTVV.

The chain combines TRBV5-1 with TRBJ2-7; 8 nucleotides match TRBD1. Germline values: CDR1 SGHRS, CDR2 YFSETQ. Germline trimming cut 3 bases from V and 2 bases from J; bases unmatched to any gene: 4. The CDR3 length is 14 residues. Here the CDR3 reads CASSYKTGAYEQYF. In DNA form, the CDR3 reads TGCGCCAGCAGCTATAAGACAGGGGCCTACGAGCAGTACTTC.

V is TRBV29-1 and J is TRBJ1-1, with D unresolved. The germline V gene encodes CDR1 SQVTM and CDR2 ANQGSEA. The CDR3 has 11 residues. The V end lost 6 bases, the J end lost 4 bases, and 9 bases lay between the germline ends. The CDR3 region has the DNA TGCAGCGTGTCAGGTTTCACTGAAGCTTTCTTT. This encodes CSVSGFTEAFF.

This chain links TRBV5-1 with TRBJ2-1; 9 nucleotides align to TRBD2. This CDR3 spans 17 amino acids. Germline V CDR1 and CDR2: SGHRS, YFSETQ. V lost 3 bases to trimming and J lost 3 bases; unmatched junction nucleotides: 10. The CDR3 protein is CASSWSRGAGGYNEQFF. In nucleotides, the CDR3 is TGCGCCAGCAGCTGGAGCAGGGGAGCGGGAGGCTACAATGAGCAGTTCTTC.

This chain uses TRBV6-4 with TRBJ2-5; 13 bases agree with TRBD2. There are 16 residues in the CDR3. Germline-derived CDR1 and CDR2 are MRHNA and SNTAGT. J was trimmed by 8 bases and V by 6 bases; bases with no gene match: 12. In DNA form, the CDR3 reads TGTGCCAGCAGCCCCACCGGACTAGCGGGAGCGGAAACCCAGTACTTC. The encoded protein is CASSPTGLAGAETQYF.

The chain links TRBV11-2 to TRBJ2-5; 8 bases fit TRBD1. This CDR3 region has 17 residues. Germline CDR1 reads SGHAT; CDR2 reads FQNNGV. V was clipped by 6 bases and J by 2 bases; unmatched bases: 14. The CDR3 nucleotides are TGTGCCAGCAGGGCGGGCGGCGGGACAGGCGTACAAGAGACCCAGTACTTC. It translates to CASRAGGGTGVQETQYF.

This chain's CDR3 is CASSFRESYNEQFF. DNA of the CDR3: TGCGCCAGCAGCTTCCGGGAGTCCTACAATGAGCAGTTCTTC. The V gene is TRBV5-1, the J gene TRBJ2-1, with D perhaps matching TRBD2 (6 bases). V was cut by 2 bases and J by 1 base, with 7 bases left in between. The germline V gene encodes CDR1 SGHRS and CDR2 YFSETQ. This CDR3 is 14 amino acids long.

The rearrangement uses TRBV6-4 and TRBJ2-2, with D unresolved. Germline CDR1 is MRHNA and CDR2 is SNTAGT. V was pared by 3 bases and J by 4 bases, with 6 bases between. The CDR3 is 13 residues long. CDR3 in DNA: TGTGCCAGCAGTGAGTCTAGCACCGGGGAGCTGTTTTTT. Protein sequence: CASSESSTGELFF.

This rearrangement joins TRBV19 to TRBJ1-1, with D possibly being TRBD1 (6 bases). The V end lost 1 base, the J end lost 4 bases, and 13 bases lay between the germline ends. This CDR3 has 15 residues. Germline CDR1 and CDR2: LNHDA and SQIVND (reference sequence). DNA of the CDR3: TGTGCCAGTAGTATAGTAGGGACACACTCCACTGAAGCTTTCTTT. This translates into CASSIVGTHSTEAFF.

The chain has TRBV11-2 and TRBJ2-1; the match to TRBD1 covers 7 bases. The CDR3 has 14 amino acids. J was trimmed by 8 bases and V by 3 bases; bases with no gene match: 7. The germline CDR1 and CDR2 sequences are SGHAT and FQNNGV. The CDR3 sequence is CASSLRTGEDEQFF. The CDR3 nucleotides are TGTGCCAGCAGCTTGCGGACAGGCGAGGATGAGCAGTTCTTC.

This clone was seen a few times. The V gene is TRBV19, the J gene TRBJ2-1, with TRBD2 matching 10 bases. The germline V gene encodes CDR1 LNHDA and CDR2 SQIVND (reference sequence). The CDR3 is 18 residues long. Trimming removed 5 bases from V and 2 bases from J; junction bases left unmatched: 12. The CDR3 DNA is TGTGCCAGTAGTTCCCCCGGACTAGCGGCGGTTACCTACAATGAGCAGTTCTTC. It specifies CASSSPGLAAVTYNEQFF.

The chain uses TRBV6-6 and TRBJ2-1; 11 nucleotides line up with TRBD2. CDR3 length equals 15 residues. Germline CDR1 and CDR2: MNHNY and SVGAGI (reference sequence). V shed 2 bases and J 7 bases; nucleotides not matched to a gene: 4. CDR3 loop: CASSYIAGGGNEQFF. CDR3 DNA sequence: TGTGCCAGCAGTTACATAGCGGGGGGGGGTAATGAGCAGTTCTTC.

V usage is TRBV10-3 and J usage is TRBJ2-6, with a possible D match to TRBD1 (5 bases). This CDR3 has 16 residues. The V gene lost 2 bases and the J gene lost 1 base, with 9 bases spanning the gap. The germline V gene has CDR1 ENHRY and CDR2 SYGVKD. CDR3 in amino acids: CAISEATVSGANVLTF. The DNA of the CDR3 is TGTGCCATCAGTGAGGCGACAGTGTCTGGGGCCAACGTCCTGACTTTC.

This chain links TRBV21-1 with TRBJ2-2; no DNA check was done on the table's D call, TRBD2. TRBV21-1 corresponds to a pseudogene. The CDR3 extends over 17 amino acids. This CDR3 is CASSTRGLAGGTGELFF. CDR3 DNA: TGTGCCAGCAGCACCAGGGGACTAGCGGGAGGCACCGGGGAGCTGTTTTTT.

This chain uses TRBV4-3 with TRBJ1-1; D might be TRBD1 (6 bases). This CDR3 is 15 amino acids long. Germline V gene lookup returns CDR1 LGHNA and CDR2 YSLEER. The V end was cut by 0 bases, the J end by 4 bases, with 12 bases between. The CDR3 reads CASSQDGGETTEAFF. DNA for the CDR3: TGCGCCAGCAGCCAAGATGGGGGCGAGACCACTGAAGCTTTCTTT.

The genes are TRBV7-8 and TRBJ1-2; no clear D. The CDR3 length is 15 residues. The germline V gene encodes CDR1 SGHVS and CDR2 FQNEAQ. The ends were cut back, 1 base at V and 1 base at J, with 10 bases in the middle. CDR3 DNA sequence: TGTGCCAGCAGCTTAGGCGGGTCAGTTAACTATGGCTACACCTTC. Translating gives CASSLGGSVNYGYTF.

The chain has TRBV19 and TRBJ2-5, with D uncertain. Trimming shortened V by 4 bases and J by 5 bases, and 11 bases separated the two germline ends. The germline gives CDR1 LNHDA, CDR2 SQIVND (reference sequence). This CDR3 contains 13 residues. CDR3 in DNA: TGTGCCAGTAGTACGGAGCACGGGGAGACCCAGTACTTC. Its protein product is CASSTEHGETQYF.

The genes are TRBV9 and TRBJ1-2; 9 nucleotides line up with TRBD1. J gave up 3 bases and V 0 bases, and 6 bases lay outside the gene matches. Germline V gene sequence: CDR1 SGDLS, CDR2 YYNGEE. The CDR3 sequence is 16 residues long. The CDR3 spells CASSVAWDRDHYGYTF. The CDR3 bases are TGTGCCAGCAGCGTAGCCTGGGACAGGGACCACTATGGCTACACCTTC.

The chain uses TRBV5-1 and TRBJ1-1; 11 bases are a match to TRBD1. Germline V gene data show CDR1 as SGHRS and CDR2 as YFSETQ. Trimming removed 4 bases from V and 5 bases from J; junction bases left unmatched: 16. This CDR3 is built from 18 residues. The CDR3 protein is CASSTKWGQGGKGTEAFF. Here the CDR3 DNA reads TGCGCCAGCAGCACGAAATGGGGACAGGGGGGGAAGGGGACTGAAGCTTTCTTT.

V usage is TRBV5-6 and J usage is TRBJ2-3; 9 positions match TRBD1. Germline trimming cut 3 bases from V and 0 bases from J; bases unmatched to any gene: 14. The CDR3 is made up of 19 amino acids. Germline-derived CDR1 and CDR2 are SGHDT and YYEEEE. CDR3: CASSSTPGTGQFSTDTQYF. DNA for the CDR3: TGTGCCAGCAGCTCCACCCCAGGGACAGGGCAATTTAGCACAGATACGCAGTATTTT.